Below are 14 T cell receptor beta chains sequenced from a single sample in a study of cytomegalovirus exposure and HLA in healthy donors. The PCR used 60 Vbeta and 13 Jbeta primers. Data came from immunoSEQ multiplex PCR; TCRdb stores just in-frame clones and leaves some out. The data hold about 200,000 clones, with 60% to 80% observed a single time. Source material: PBMCs. These TCRs come from a male donor in good health and CMV-seronegative.

The chain has TRBV5-1 and TRBJ2-7; unclear D gene. Per germline, CDR1 SGHRS and CDR2 YFSETQ. CDR3 length equals 13 residues. V lost 5 bases, J lost 6 bases, and 15 bases lay in between. DNA of the CDR3: TGCGCCAGCAGTGGCCCCCGTTTATTCGAGCAGTACTTC. Encoded protein: CASSGPRLFEQYF.

The V gene is TRBV6-5, the J gene TRBJ2-7; D gene uncertain. Looked up from germline, CDR1 is MNHEY and CDR2 is SVGAGI. This CDR3 region has 11 residues. Between the trimmed V and J ends, which lost 0 bases and 6 bases, there was a span of 3 bases. The CDR3 DNA follows: TGTGCCAGCAGTTACTCCAGCGAGCAGTACTTC. Its protein product is CASSYSSEQYF.

The chain joins TRBV7-3 to TRBJ2-1, with a weak D call TRBD2 (6 bases). The CDR3 runs 13 residues. Trimming took off 3 bases at V and 7 bases at J, with 10 bases between the two ends. Per germline, CDR1 SGHTA and CDR2 FQGTGA. CDR3 residues: CASSLDYSNEQFF. CDR3 sequence (DNA): TGTGCCAGCAGCTTGGACTACTCTAATGAGCAGTTCTTC.

The V call is TRBV4-3, the J call TRBJ1-4; TRBD1 might be the D (5 bases). V shed 4 bases and J shed 6 bases, with 18 bases lying between them. The CDR3 runs 16 residues. Germline-derived CDR1 and CDR2 are LGHNA and YSLEER. This CDR3 is CASSPLSGGQDEKLFF. Written as DNA, the CDR3 is TGCGCCAGCAGCCCCTTAAGCGGGGGTCAGGATGAAAAACTGTTTTTT.

The CDR3 nucleotides are TGTGCCAGCAGTTTTTCGACAGGGCCTGTCCTCTATGGCTACACCTTC. It yields the protein CASSFSTGPVLYGYTF. The chain carries TRBV27 and TRBJ1-2; 7 bases map to TRBD1. V shed 3 bases, J shed 4 bases, and the junction held 11 bases outside the gene matches. Germline assignment: CDR1 MNHEY and CDR2 SMNVEV (reference sequence). The CDR3 sequence is 16 residues long.

There are a few counts of this clone. The chain joins TRBV11-2 to TRBJ2-7; tentatively, D is TRBD1 (5 bases). The CDR3 consists of 12 residues. Trimming removed 5 bases from V and 5 bases from J, with 10 bases in between. CDR1 is SGHAT, CDR2 FQNNGV, per germline. The CDR3 DNA is TGTGCCAGCAGCCAAGGGGCCCACGAGCAGTACTTC. Its protein is CASSQGAHEQYF.

This clone was counted between two and nine times. This rearrangement joins TRBV27 to TRBJ1-5; 9 bases are a match to TRBD1. From germline, CDR1 is MNHEY and CDR2 SMNVEV (reference sequence). The CDR3 has 17 residues. With 5 bases clipped from V and 2 bases from J, the junction kept 10 bases outside the gene matches. For the CDR3, the DNA is TGTGCCAGCAGTCCCCTCGGGACAGGGATGGGCAATCAGCCCCAGCATTTT. It codes for CASSPLGTGMGNQPQHF.

V is TRBV27 and J is TRBJ2-5; 9 bases are shared with TRBD2. Trimming cost V 3 bases and J 5 bases; bases outside gene matches: 10. CDR1 is MNHEY and CDR2 is SMNVEV in the germline V gene (reference sequence). The CDR3 spans 16 residues. The CDR3 region has the DNA TGTGCCAGCAGTTTTGCTAGCGGGGAGTATTTTGAGACCCAGTACTTC. This codes for CASSFASGEYFETQYF.

The chain has TRBV28 and TRBJ1-5; 7 bases line up with TRBD1. CDR3 length: 13 residues. The V gene's germline CDR1 is MDHEN and CDR2 SYDVKM. V lost 7 bases to trimming and J lost 4 bases; unmatched junction nucleotides: 4. CDR3 coding DNA: TGTGCCAGCAAACAGGGGCTGAATCAGCCCCAGCATTTT. Translation gives CASKQGLNQPQHF.

The rearrangement uses TRBV7-2 and TRBJ1-2; D gene ambiguous. CDR3 length: 15 residues. Trimming cost V 2 bases and J 0 bases, with 10 bases left between them. In germline, CDR1 is SGHTA, CDR2 FQGNSA. The CDR3 loop reads CASSLRRGANYGYTF. For the CDR3, the DNA is TGTGCCAGCAGCTTACGCCGCGGGGCTAACTATGGCTACACCTTC.

Remarks on this clone: One junction end disagrees with the germline gene, perhaps due to a read error. This chain joins TRBV2 and TRBJ1-4, with D possibly TRBD1 on 6 matching bases. The CDR3 spans 13 residues. Germline CDR1 and CDR2: SNHLY and FYNNEI. The CDR3 here is CASSQSAGEILFF. The DNA for the CDR3 is TGTGCCAGCAGCCAATCCGCAGGGGAAATACTGTTTTTT.

V and J are TRBV7-2 and TRBJ1-2; D is perhaps TRBD1 (6 bases). The V gene lost 2 bases and the J gene lost 6 bases, with 13 bases spanning the gap. Germline V CDR1 and CDR2: SGHTA, FQGNSA. The CDR3 length is 14 residues. CDR3 sequence: CASSLYTGSHGYTF. CDR3 sequence (DNA): TGTGCCAGCAGCTTATACACAGGGAGTCATGGCTACACCTTC.

This chain joins TRBV7-6 and TRBJ2-1; 8 bases align to TRBD2. This CDR3 region has 13 residues. V was pared by 7 bases and J by 7 bases, with 6 bases of the junction left unmatched. Germline V lookup: CDR1 SGHVS, CDR2 FNYEAQ. The DNA for the CDR3 is TGTGCCAGCACCATCGGGGGGGGGAATGAGCAGTTCTTC. This sequence encodes CASTIGGGNEQFF.

The chain uses TRBV7-9 and TRBJ1-1; 9 bases are shared with TRBD1. Germline V lookup: CDR1 SEHNR, CDR2 FQNEAQ (reference sequence). The CDR3 runs to 14 residues. The V segment lost 4 bases and the J segment 8 bases; nucleotides outside the gene matches: 8. The CDR3 reads CASSSGQGWTEAFF. The CDR3 DNA reads TGTGCCAGCAGCTCGGGACAGGGTTGGACGGAAGCTTTCTTT.